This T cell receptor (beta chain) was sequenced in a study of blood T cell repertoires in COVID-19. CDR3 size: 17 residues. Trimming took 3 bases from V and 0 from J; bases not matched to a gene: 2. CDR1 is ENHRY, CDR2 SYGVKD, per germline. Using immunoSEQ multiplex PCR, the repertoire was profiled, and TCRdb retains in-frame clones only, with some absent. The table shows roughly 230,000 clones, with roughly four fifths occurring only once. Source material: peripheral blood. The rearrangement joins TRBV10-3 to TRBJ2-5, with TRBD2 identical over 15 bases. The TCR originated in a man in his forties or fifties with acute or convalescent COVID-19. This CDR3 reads CAISEGLAGGYQETQYF. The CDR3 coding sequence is TGTGCCATCAGTGAAGGACTAGCGGGAGGGTACCAAGAGACCCAGTACTTC.